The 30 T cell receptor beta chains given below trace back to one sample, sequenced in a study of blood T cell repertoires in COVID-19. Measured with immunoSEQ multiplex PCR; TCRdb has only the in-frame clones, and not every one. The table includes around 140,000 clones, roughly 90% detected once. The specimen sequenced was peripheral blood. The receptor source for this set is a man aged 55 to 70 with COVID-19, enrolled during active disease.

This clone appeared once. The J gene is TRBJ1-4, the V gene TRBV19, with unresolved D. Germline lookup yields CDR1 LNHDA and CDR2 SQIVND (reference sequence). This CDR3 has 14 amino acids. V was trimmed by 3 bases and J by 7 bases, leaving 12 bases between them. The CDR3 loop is CASSIRVFSEKLFF. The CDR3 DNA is TGTGCCAGTAGTATTCGGGTATTCAGTGAAAAACTGTTTTTT.

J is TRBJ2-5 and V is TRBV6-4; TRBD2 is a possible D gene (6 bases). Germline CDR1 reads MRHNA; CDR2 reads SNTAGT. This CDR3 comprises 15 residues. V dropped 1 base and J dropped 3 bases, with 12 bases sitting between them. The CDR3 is CASSDWSSAKETQYF. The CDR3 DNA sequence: TGTGCCAGCAGTGACTGGTCTAGCGCCAAAGAGACCCAGTACTTC.

CDR3 nucleotides: TGTGCCAGCAGCTCCCGGACAGGGCAGTTGGAGACCCAGTACTTC. Protein sequence: CASSSRTGQLETQYF. V is TRBV5-6 and J is TRBJ2-5; 8 nucleotides align to TRBD1. With 3 bases clipped from V and 5 bases from J, the junction kept 9 bases outside the gene matches. CDR1 is SGHDT, CDR2 YYEEEE, per germline. This CDR3 contains 15 residues.

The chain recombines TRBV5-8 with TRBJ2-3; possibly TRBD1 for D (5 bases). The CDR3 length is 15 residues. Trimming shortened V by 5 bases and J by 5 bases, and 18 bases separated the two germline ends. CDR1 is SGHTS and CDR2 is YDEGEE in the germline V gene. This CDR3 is CASSLRQGYGDTQYF. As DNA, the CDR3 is TGTGCCAGCAGTTTGCGGCAGGGTTATGGAGATACGCAGTATTTT.

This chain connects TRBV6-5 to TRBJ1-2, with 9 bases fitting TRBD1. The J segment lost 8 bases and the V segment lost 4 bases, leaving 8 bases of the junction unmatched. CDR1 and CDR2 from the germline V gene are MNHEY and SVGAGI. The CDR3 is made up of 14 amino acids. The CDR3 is CASSFLDRGGGYTF. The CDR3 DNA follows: TGTGCCAGCAGTTTCTTGGACAGGGGAGGAGGCTACACCTTC.

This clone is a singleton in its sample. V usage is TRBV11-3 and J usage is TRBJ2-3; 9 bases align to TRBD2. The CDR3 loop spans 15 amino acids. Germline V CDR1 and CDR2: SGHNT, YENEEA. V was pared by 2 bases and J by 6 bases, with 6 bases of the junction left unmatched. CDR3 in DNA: TGTGCCAGCAGCTTATCGGCTAGCGGGGTGGATACGCAGTATTTT. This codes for CASSLSASGVDTQYF.

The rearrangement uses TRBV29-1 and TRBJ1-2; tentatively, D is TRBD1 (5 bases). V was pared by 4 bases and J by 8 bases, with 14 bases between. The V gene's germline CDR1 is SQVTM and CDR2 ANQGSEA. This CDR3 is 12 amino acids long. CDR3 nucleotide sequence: TGCAGCGTTGTATCGGGGGTATGGGGCTACACCTTC. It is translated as CSVVSGVWGYTF.

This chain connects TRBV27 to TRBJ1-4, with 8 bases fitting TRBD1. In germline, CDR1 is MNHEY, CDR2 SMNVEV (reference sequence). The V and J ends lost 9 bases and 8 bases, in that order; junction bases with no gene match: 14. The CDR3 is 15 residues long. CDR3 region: CARLSNGTGGEKLFF. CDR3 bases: TGTGCCAGACTATCTAACGGGACAGGCGGCGAAAAACTGTTTTTT.

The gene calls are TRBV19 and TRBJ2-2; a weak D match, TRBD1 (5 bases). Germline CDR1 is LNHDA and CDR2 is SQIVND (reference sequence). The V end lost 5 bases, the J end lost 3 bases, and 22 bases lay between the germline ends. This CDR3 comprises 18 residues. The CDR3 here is CASSDYRRSFGDTGELFF. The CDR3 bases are TGTGCCAGTAGTGATTACAGGCGGTCCTTTGGGGACACCGGGGAGCTGTTTTTT.

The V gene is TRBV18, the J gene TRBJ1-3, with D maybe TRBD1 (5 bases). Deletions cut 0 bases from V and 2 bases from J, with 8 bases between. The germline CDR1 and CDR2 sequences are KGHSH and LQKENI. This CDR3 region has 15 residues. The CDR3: CASSPPAGPGNTIYF. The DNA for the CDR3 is TGTGCCAGCTCACCACCGGCAGGGCCTGGAAACACCATATATTTT.

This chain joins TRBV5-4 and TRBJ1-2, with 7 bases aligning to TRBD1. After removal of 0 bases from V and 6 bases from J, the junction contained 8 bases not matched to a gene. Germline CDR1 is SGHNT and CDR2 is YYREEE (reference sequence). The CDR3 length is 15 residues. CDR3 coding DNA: TGTGCCAGCAGCTTGGCCACGACAGGGATCCATGGCTACACCTTC. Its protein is CASSLATTGIHGYTF.

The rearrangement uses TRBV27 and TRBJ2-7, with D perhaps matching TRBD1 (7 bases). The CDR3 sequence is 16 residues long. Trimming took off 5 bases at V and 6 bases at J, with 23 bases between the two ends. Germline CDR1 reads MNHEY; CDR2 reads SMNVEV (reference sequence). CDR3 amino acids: CASSPGTVPGRSEQYF. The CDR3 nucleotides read TGTGCCAGCAGTCCCGGGACAGTCCCAGGGAGGAGCGAGCAGTACTTC.

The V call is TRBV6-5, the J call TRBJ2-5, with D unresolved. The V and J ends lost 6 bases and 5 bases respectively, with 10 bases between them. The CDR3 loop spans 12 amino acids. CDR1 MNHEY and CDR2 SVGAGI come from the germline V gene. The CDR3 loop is CASSPVGETQYF. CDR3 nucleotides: TGTGCCAGCAGCCCGGTCGGGGAGACCCAGTACTTC.

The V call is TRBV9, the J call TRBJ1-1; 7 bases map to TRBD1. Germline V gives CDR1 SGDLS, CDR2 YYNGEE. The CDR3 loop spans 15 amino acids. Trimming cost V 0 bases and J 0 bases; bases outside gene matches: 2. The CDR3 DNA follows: TGTGCCAGCAGCGTAGACGGGACAGTGAACACTGAAGCTTTCTTT. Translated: CASSVDGTVNTEAFF. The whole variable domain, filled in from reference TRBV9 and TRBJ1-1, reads DSGVTQTPKHLITATGQRVTLRCSPRSGDLSVYWYQQSLDQGLQFLIQYYNGEERAKGNILERFSAQQFPDLHSELNLSSLELGDSALYFCASSVDGTVNTEAFFGQGTRLTVV.

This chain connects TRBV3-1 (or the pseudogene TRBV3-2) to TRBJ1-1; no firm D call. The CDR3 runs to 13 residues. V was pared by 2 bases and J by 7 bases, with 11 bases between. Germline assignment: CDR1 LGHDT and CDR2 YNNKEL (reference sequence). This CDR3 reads CASSQIPQVEAFF. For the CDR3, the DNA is TGTGCCAGCAGCCAAATCCCCCAGGTTGAAGCTTTCTTT.

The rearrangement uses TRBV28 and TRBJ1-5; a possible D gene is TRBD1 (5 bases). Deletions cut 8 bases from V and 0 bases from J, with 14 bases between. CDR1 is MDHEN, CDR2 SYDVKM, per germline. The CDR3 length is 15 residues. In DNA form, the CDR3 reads TGTGCCAGCGCCTTCGGGGGGAGTAGCAATCAGCCCCAGCATTTT. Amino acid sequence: CASAFGGSSNQPQHF.

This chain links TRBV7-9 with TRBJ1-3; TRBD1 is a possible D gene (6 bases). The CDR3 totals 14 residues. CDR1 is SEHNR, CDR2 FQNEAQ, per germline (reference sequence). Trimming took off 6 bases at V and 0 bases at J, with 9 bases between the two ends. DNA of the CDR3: TGTGCCAGCAGTCGACAGGACTCTGGAAACACCATATATTTT. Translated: CASSRQDSGNTIYF.

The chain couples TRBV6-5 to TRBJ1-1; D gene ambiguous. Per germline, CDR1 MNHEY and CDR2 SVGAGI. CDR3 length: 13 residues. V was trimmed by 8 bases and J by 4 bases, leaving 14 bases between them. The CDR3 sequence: CASPGEGVTEAFF. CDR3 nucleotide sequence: TGTGCCAGCCCCGGAGAGGGTGTCACTGAAGCTTTCTTT.

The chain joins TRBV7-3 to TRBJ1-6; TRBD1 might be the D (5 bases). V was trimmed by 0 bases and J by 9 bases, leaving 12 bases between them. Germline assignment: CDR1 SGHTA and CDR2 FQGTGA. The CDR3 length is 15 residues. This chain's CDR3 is CASSLTSLGGSPLHF. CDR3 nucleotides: TGTGCCAGCAGCTTAACCTCCCTGGGGGGTTCACCCCTCCACTTT.

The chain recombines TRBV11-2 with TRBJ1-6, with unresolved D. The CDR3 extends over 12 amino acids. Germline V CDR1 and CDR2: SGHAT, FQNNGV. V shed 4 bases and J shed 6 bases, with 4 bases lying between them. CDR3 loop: CASSYSNSPLHF. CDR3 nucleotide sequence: TGTGCCAGCAGCTACAGTAATTCACCCCTCCACTTT.

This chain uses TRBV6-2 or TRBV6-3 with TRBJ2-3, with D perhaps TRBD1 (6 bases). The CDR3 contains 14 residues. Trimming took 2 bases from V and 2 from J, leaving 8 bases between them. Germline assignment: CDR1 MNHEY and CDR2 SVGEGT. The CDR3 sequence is CASSYRQATDTQYF. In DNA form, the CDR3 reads TGTGCCAGCAGTTACCGACAGGCCACAGATACGCAGTATTTT.

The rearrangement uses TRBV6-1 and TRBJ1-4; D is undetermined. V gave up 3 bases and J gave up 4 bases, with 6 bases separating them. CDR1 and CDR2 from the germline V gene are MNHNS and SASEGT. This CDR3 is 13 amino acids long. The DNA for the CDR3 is TGTGCCAGCAGTGAGGACTATAATGAAAAACTGTTTTTT. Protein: CASSEDYNEKLFF.

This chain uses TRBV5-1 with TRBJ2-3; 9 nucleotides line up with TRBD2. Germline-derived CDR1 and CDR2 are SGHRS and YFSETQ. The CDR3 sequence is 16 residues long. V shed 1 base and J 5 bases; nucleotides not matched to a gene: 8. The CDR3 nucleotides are TGCGCCAGCAGCTTGTCTGGCGGGGGGGCCGGAGATACGCAGTATTTT. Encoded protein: CASSLSGGGAGDTQYF. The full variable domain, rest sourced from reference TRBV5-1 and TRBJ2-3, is KAGVTQTPRYLIKTRGQQVTLSCSPISGHRSVSWYQQTPGQGLQFLFEYFSETQRNKGNFPGRFSGRQFSNSRSEMNVSTLELGDSALYLCASSLSGGGAGDTQYFGPGTRLTVL.

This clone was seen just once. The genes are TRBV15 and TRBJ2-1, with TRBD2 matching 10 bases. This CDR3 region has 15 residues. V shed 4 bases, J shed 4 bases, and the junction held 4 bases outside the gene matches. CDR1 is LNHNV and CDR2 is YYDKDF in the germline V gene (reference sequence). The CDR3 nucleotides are TGTGCCACCAGCAAACTAGCGGGGAATTACAATGAGCAGTTCTTC. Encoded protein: CATSKLAGNYNEQFF.

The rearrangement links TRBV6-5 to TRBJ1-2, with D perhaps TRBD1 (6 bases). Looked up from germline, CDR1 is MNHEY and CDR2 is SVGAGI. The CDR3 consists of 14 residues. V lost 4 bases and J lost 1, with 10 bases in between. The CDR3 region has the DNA TGTGCCAGCAGTTTTGGACAGCTTAACTATGGCTACACCTTC. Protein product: CASSFGQLNYGYTF.

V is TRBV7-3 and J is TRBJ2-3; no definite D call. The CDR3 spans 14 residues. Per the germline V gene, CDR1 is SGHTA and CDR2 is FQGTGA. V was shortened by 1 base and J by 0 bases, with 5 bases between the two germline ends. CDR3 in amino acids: CASSLMTSTDTQYF. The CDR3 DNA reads TGTGCCAGCAGCTTAATGACTAGCACAGATACGCAGTATTTT.

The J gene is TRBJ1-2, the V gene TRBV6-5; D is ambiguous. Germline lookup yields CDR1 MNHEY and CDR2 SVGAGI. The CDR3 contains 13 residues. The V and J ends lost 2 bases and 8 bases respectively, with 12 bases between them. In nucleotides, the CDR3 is TGTGCCAGCAGTTACCGGGAGGCGGGCGGCTACACCTTC. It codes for CASSYREAGGYTF.

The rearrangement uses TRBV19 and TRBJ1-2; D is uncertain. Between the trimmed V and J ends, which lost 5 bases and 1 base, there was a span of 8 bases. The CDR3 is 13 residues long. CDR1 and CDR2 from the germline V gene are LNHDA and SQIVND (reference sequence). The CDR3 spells CASSASGNYGYTF. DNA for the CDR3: TGTGCCAGTAGTGCTAGCGGTAACTATGGCTACACCTTC.

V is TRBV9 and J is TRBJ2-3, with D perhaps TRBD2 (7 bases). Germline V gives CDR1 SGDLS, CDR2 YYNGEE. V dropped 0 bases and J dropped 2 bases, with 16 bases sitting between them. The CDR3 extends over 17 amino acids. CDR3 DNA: TGTGCCAGCAGCGTAGGTACCGCGGGGGCCGACACAGATACGCAGTATTTT. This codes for CASSVGTAGADTDTQYF.

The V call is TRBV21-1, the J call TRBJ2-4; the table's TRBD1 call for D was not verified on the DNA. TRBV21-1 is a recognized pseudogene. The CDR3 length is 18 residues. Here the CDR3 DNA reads TGTGCCAGCAGCAGTCCAGGGGGCGAGATGGGAGCCAAAAACATTCAGTACTTC. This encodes CASSSPGGEMGAKNIQYF.